This TCR beta chain was sequenced for a study of T cells in Graves' hyperthyroidism and ophthalmopathy. Regarding the study as a whole: Ophthalmopathy stood apart from stable hyperthyroidism in a 13 V-J model.

This clonotype has ten or more counts. Its specificity is not known. CDR1 and CDR2 (germline): SNHLY, FYNNEI. The CDR3 covers 13 residues. Trimming shortened V by 9 bases and J by 4 bases, and 15 bases separated the two germline ends. What was amplified from RNA transcripts were TCR beta CDR3 regions. HTBI primers drove first-round RT-PCR of the TCR CDR3. MiXCR, run by TCRdb on the multiplex PCR reads, gives a single entry per CDR3 protein. This table has hundreds of thousands of distinct CDR3 sequences, about 15% appearing once. Patients aged 18 to 65 had newly diagnosed hyperthyroidism lasting under 2 months. Diagnostic assessment was based on clinical symptoms, serum thyroxine and TRAb, thyroid ultrasound and orbital computed tomography. PBMCs were sourced from more than 9 ml fresh peripheral blood.

The rearrangement joins TRBV2 to TRBJ2-5; maybe TRBD2 (6 bases). Sequencing used blood. The TCR originated in a woman in her thirties with Graves' hyperthyroidism. The CDR3 protein is CASSSARTETQYF. The CDR3 DNA is TGTGCCAGTTCTAGCGCCCGAACAGAGACCCAGTACTTC.